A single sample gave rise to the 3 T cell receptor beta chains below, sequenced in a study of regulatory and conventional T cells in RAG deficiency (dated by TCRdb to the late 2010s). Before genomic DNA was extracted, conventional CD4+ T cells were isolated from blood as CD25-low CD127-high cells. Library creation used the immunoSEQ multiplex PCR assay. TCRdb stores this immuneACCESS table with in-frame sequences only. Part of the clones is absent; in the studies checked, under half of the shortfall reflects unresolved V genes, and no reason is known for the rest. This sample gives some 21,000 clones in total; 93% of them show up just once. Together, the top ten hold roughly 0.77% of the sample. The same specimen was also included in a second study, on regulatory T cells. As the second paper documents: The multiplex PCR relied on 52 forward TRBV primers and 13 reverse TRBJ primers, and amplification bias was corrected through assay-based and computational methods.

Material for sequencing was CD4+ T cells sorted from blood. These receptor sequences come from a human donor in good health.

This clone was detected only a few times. For the CDR3, the DNA is TGTGCCAGCAGTGAATTACAGGGCAATGAGCAGTTCTTC. Its protein product is CASSELQGNEQFF. V is TRBV2 and J is TRBJ2-1, with a possible D match to TRBD1 (6 bases). Per germline, CDR1 SNHLY and CDR2 FYNNEI. The CDR3 is 13 residues long. Trimming removed 2 bases from V and 6 bases from J, with 8 bases in between.

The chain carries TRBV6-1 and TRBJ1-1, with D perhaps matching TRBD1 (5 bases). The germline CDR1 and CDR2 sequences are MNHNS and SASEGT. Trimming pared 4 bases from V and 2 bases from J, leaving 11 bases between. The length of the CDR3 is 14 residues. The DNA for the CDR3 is TGTGCCAGCAGTGGGGTCTGGGGCAACACTGAAGCTTTCTTT. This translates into CASSGVWGNTEAFF.

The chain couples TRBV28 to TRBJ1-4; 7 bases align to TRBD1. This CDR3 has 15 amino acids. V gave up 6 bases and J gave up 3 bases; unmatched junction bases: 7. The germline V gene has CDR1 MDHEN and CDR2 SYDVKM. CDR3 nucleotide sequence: TGTGCCAGCAGGGACGTAGGGGGCGCTAATGAAAAACTGTTTTTT. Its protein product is CASRDVGGANEKLFF.